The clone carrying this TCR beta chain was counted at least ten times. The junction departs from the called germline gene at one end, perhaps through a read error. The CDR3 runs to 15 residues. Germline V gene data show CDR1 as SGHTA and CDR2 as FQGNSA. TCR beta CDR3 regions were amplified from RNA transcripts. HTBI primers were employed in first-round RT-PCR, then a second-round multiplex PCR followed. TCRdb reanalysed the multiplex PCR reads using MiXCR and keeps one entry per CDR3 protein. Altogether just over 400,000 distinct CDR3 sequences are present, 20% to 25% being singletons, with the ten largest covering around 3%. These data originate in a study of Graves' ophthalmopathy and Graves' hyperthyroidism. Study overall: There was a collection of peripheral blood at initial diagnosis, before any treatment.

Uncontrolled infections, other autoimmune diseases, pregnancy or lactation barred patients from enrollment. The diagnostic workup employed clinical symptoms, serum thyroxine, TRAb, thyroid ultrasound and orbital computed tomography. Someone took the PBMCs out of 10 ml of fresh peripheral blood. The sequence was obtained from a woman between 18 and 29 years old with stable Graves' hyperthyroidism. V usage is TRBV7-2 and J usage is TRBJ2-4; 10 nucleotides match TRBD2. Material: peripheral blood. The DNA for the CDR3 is TGTGCCAGCACAGAGACTAGCGGGCGGCAAAACATTAAGTACTTC. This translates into CASTETSGRQNIKYF.